The 26 T cell receptor beta chains below come from one sample, sequenced in a study of T cell repertoires in cytomegalovirus infection. TCRdb recomputed calls from the reads with MiXCR, one row per CDR3 protein. The data show more than 150,000 distinct CDR3 sequences, approximately 19% seen once. The sample was PBMCs. The source of these receptors is a human donor in good health (CMV status not recorded). Some clones in this sample may be carry-over from other donors' samples.

The chain couples TRBV6-1 to TRBJ1-5; TRBD1 matches at 8 bases. Losses at the gene ends were 5 bases for V and 1 base for J; bases not matched to a gene: 4. The CDR3 length is 15 residues. Per germline, CDR1 MNHNS and CDR2 SASEGT. In DNA form, the CDR3 reads TGTGCCAGCAGTCGACAGGGGCCCAGCAATCAGCCCCAGCATTTT. It yields the protein CASSRQGPSNQPQHF.

This clonotype was picked up a small number of times. V gene TRBV28 combines with J gene TRBJ1-1; no definite D call. Trimming took off 6 bases at V and 4 bases at J, with 9 bases between the two ends. The CDR3 length is 12 residues. CDR1 and CDR2 (germline): MDHEN, SYDVKM. Here the CDR3 reads CASSLRSTEAFF. As DNA, the CDR3 is TGTGCCAGCAGCCTCCGGAGCACTGAAGCTTTCTTT. Looking up the rest from reference TRBV28 and TRBJ1-1 gives the full variable domain: DVKVTQSSRYLVKRTGEKVFLECVQDMDHENMFWYRQDPGLGLRLIYFSYDVKMKEKGDIPEGYSVSREKKERFSLILESASTNQTSMYLCASSLRSTEAFFGQGTRLTVV.

In this sample, this clonotype turned up a few times. The chain is built from TRBV7-6 and TRBJ1-2; D gene unclear. Germline CDR1 reads SGHVS; CDR2 reads FNYEAQ. V was trimmed by 1 base and J by 8 bases, leaving 11 bases between them. This CDR3 is built from 13 residues. CDR3 bases: TGTGCCAGCAGCTTAGGGGCCAGCCGCGGCTACACCTTC. It codes for CASSLGASRGYTF.

In this sample, this clonotype turned up many times. J is TRBJ1-1 and V is TRBV2; the D gene is possibly TRBD1 (5 bases). The germline CDR1 and CDR2 sequences are SNHLY and FYNNEI. This CDR3 contains 15 residues. The V and J ends lost 8 bases and 1 base respectively, with 17 bases between them. This chain's CDR3 is CASPQGTTPNTEAFF. The CDR3 coding sequence is TGTGCCAGCCCGCAAGGGACTACCCCGAACACTGAAGCTTTCTTT. The entire variable domain, with the rest obtained from reference TRBV2 and TRBJ1-1, is as follows: EPEVTQTPSHQVTQMGQEVILRCVPISNHLYFYWYRQILGQKVEFLVSFYNNEISEKSEIFDDQFSVERPDGSNFTLKIRSTKLEDSAMYFCASPQGTTPNTEAFFGQGTRLTVV.

Many counts were recorded for this clonotype. J is TRBJ2-5 and V is TRBV7-2; TRBD2 matches at 8 bases. Per the germline V gene, CDR1 is SGHTA and CDR2 is FQGNSA. With V trimmed by 2 bases and J by 12 bases, 8 bases remained unmatched. The CDR3 totals 13 residues. The CDR3 loop reads CASSLIASGHEYF. The CDR3 DNA sequence: TGTGCCAGCAGCTTAATCGCTAGCGGGCACGAGTACTTC.

This clonotype was picked up one time. The chain couples TRBV7-8 to TRBJ2-3, with D perhaps TRBD2 (6 bases). The CDR3 has 19 residues. Germline CDR1 and CDR2: SGHVS and FQNEAQ. V was shortened by 1 base and J by 3 bases, with 23 bases between the two germline ends. This chain's CDR3 is CASSLGPERAPRGTDTQYF. CDR3 nucleotides: TGTGCCAGCAGCTTAGGACCCGAGCGGGCTCCGCGGGGTACAGATACGCAGTATTTT.

In this sample, this clonotype turned up a few times. The genes are TRBV19 and TRBJ2-2; D may be TRBD1 (6 bases). V was clipped by 10 bases and J by 2 bases, with 14 bases between them. There are 14 residues in the CDR3. Germline CDR1 is LNHDA and CDR2 is SQIVND (reference sequence). The chain's CDR3 is CATYRDTNTGELFF. The CDR3 bases are TGTGCCACCTACCGGGACACAAACACCGGGGAGCTGTTTTTT. The full variable domain, its missing parts supplied by reference TRBV19 and TRBJ2-2, is DGGITQSPKYLFRKEGQNVTLSCEQNLNHDAMYWYRQDPGQGLRLIYYSQIVNDFQKGDIAEGYSVSREKKESFPLTVTSAQKNPTAFYLCATYRDTNTGELFFGEGSRLTVL.

The table lists this clonotype with a few counts. The chain recombines TRBV27 with TRBJ1-4; perhaps TRBD1 as D (5 bases). Germline V gene data show CDR1 as MNHEY and CDR2 as SMNVEV (reference sequence). The CDR3 loop spans 17 amino acids. V lost 6 bases to trimming and J lost 2 bases, with 19 bases between them. The CDR3 spells CASSSIGGTLTNEKLFF. Here the CDR3 DNA reads TGTGCCAGCAGCAGCATCGGGGGGACGCTGACTAATGAAAAACTGTTTTTT.

This clonotype was observed a few times. The V and J genes are TRBV12-3 or TRBV12-4 and TRBJ1-1; 7 bases match TRBD1. This CDR3 comprises 14 residues. The V and J ends lost 6 bases and 4 bases, in that order; junction bases with no gene match: 8. This CDR3 is CASRTRGYGTEAFF. The CDR3, as DNA: TGTGCCAGCAGGACCAGGGGGTACGGCACTGAAGCTTTCTTT.

This clonotype was counted a few times. The chain joins TRBV6-5 to TRBJ2-7; either TRBD1 or TRBD2 may fit D (5 bases each). This CDR3 contains 13 residues. In germline, CDR1 is MNHEY, CDR2 SVGAGI. V was cut by 2 bases and J by 2 bases, with 7 bases left in between. The DNA of the CDR3 is TGTGCCAGCAGTTACGGGGGTACCTACGAGCAGTACTTC. Protein sequence: CASSYGGTYEQYF.

A word on this clonotype: A much larger clone differs from this one at a single base, so this may be a read error. The chain combines TRBV7-2 with TRBJ2-5, with 9 bases identical to TRBD2. The CDR3 loop spans 14 amino acids. CDR1 and CDR2 (germline): SGHTA, FQGNSA. The CDR3 sequence: CVSSLGLASETQYF. The DNA for the CDR3 is TGTGTCAGCAGCTTAGGACTAGCGTCAGAGACCCAGTACTTC.

This clonotype has more than one count but fewer than ten. V usage is TRBV5-1 and J usage is TRBJ1-5, with D possibly being TRBD1 (5 bases). Trimming took 4 bases from V and 5 from J, leaving 10 bases between them. The CDR3 runs to 13 residues. CDR1 SGHRS and CDR2 YFSETQ come from the germline V gene. In DNA form, the CDR3 reads TGCGCCAGCAGCCAAGGGGAGCATCAGCCCCAGCATTTT. Translation: CASSQGEHQPQHF. Full variable domain (outside the CDR3, taken from reference TRBV5-1 and TRBJ1-5): KAGVTQTPRYLIKTRGQQVTLSCSPISGHRSVSWYQQTPGQGLQFLFEYFSETQRNKGNFPGRFSGRQFSNSRSEMNVSTLELGDSALYLCASSQGEHQPQHFGDGTRLSIL.

This clonotype showed up many times. This chain links TRBV12-3 or TRBV12-4 with TRBJ2-1; D is perhaps TRBD2 (7 bases). With 7 bases removed from V and 8 bases from J, the gap between germline ends came to 21 bases. The CDR3 is 15 residues long. CDR3 loop: CASTPRGGREDEQFF. In DNA form, the CDR3 reads TGTGCCAGCACCCCCAGGGGTGGGAGGGAGGATGAGCAGTTCTTC.

V and J are TRBV7-3 and TRBJ2-2; D uncertain. This CDR3 comprises 12 residues. V was clipped by 1 base and J by 11 bases, with 8 bases between them. CDR1 is SGHTA and CDR2 is FQGTGA in the germline V gene. The CDR3, as DNA: TGTGCCAGCAGCTTAAATCGGGCAGAGCTGTTTTTT. Encoded protein: CASSLNRAELFF.

This clonotype was detected many times. This chain connects TRBV7-2 to TRBJ1-2; D unclear. The CDR3 sequence is 15 residues long. Germline CDR1 reads SGHTA; CDR2 reads FQGNSA. V gave up 5 bases and J gave up 8 bases, with 21 bases separating them. The CDR3 spells CASSTPPETSYGYTF. In DNA, the CDR3 is TGTGCCAGCAGCACCCCCCCTGAGACCTCCTACGGCTACACCTTC.

This clonotype was seen many times. The genes are TRBV12-3 or TRBV12-4 and TRBJ2-7, with 8 nucleotides matching TRBD1. Trimming removed 8 bases from V and 3 bases from J; junction bases left unmatched: 6. This CDR3 has 13 amino acids. The CDR3, as DNA: TGTGCCAGCCTAAGGACAGGGAGCTACGAGCAGTACTTC. Translating gives CASLRTGSYEQYF.

This clonotype was seen repeatedly, ten times or more. V is TRBV7-4 and J is TRBJ2-1; D perhaps matches TRBD2 (5 bases). This CDR3 comprises 16 residues. Trimming left V 1 base short and J 3 bases short, with 13 bases between. Germline V lookup: CDR1 SGHVT, CDR2 SQSDAQ. The CDR3 loop reads CASSLELGPFYNEQFF. The CDR3 DNA reads as TGTGCCAGCAGCTTAGAACTAGGACCATTCTACAATGAGCAGTTCTTC.

The rearrangement links TRBV9 to TRBJ1-6; D uncertain. Germline CDR1 is SGDLS and CDR2 is YYNGEE. V lost 1 base and J lost 5, with 1 base in between. The CDR3 extends over 12 amino acids. The CDR3: CASSVNNSPLHF. CDR3 nucleotides: TGTGCCAGCAGCGTAAATAATTCACCCCTCCACTTT. The whole variable domain, filled in from reference TRBV9 and TRBJ1-6, reads DSGVTQTPKHLITATGQRVTLRCSPRSGDLSVYWYQQSLDQGLQFLIQYYNGEERAKGNILERFSAQQFPDLHSELNLSSLELGDSALYFCASSVNNSPLHFGNGTRLTVT.

The chain carries TRBV12-3 or TRBV12-4 and TRBJ2-7; 10 nucleotides match TRBD2. The CDR3 covers 16 residues. Trimming at V came to 5 bases and at J to 2 bases, leaving 9 bases not matched to a gene. CDR3 in DNA: TGTGCCAGCAGTCCATACGGACTAGCGGCCGCCTACGAGCAGTACTTC. It codes for CASSPYGLAAAYEQYF.

This clonotype was seen repeatedly, ten times or more. The chain carries TRBV7-6 and TRBJ2-1; 8 nucleotides match TRBD2. Germline V gene lookup returns CDR1 SGHVS and CDR2 FNYEAQ. The CDR3 contains 17 residues. Germline trimming cut 6 bases from V and 0 bases from J; bases unmatched to any gene: 10. The CDR3, as DNA: TGTGCCAGCAGTTCAGGCCAGCGGGGGAGCTCCTACAATGAGCAGTTCTTC. Translating it yields CASSSGQRGSSYNEQFF. The whole variable domain, filled in from reference TRBV7-6 and TRBJ2-1, reads GAGVSQSPRYKVTKRGQDVALRCDPISGHVSLYWYRQALGQGPEFLTYFNYEAQQDKSGLPNDRFSAERPEGSISTLTIQRTEQRDSAMYRCASSSGQRGSSYNEQFFGPGTRLTVL.

This clonotype was seen repeatedly, ten times or more. The V gene is TRBV7-6, the J gene TRBJ2-2; 7 nucleotides line up with TRBD1. Trimming cost V 5 bases and J 7 bases; bases outside gene matches: 7. Germline CDR1 SGHVS, CDR2 FNYEAQ. The CDR3 has 14 amino acids. CDR3: CASSPRGRNGELFF. The DNA for the CDR3 is TGTGCCAGCAGCCCTAGGGGGCGTAACGGGGAGCTGTTTTTT.

This clonotype turned up a few times. The chain has TRBV6-6 and TRBJ2-5; D not resolved. V lost 2 bases, J lost 2 bases, and 3 bases lay in between. The germline V gene encodes CDR1 MNHNY and CDR2 SVGAGI (reference sequence). This CDR3 is built from 12 residues. This CDR3 reads CASSYLQETQYF. The CDR3 nucleotides are TGTGCCAGCAGTTACCTACAAGAGACCCAGTACTTC.

This clonotype has just a few counts. V is TRBV7-8 and J is TRBJ1-6; TRBD1 agrees at 9 bases. V lost 0 bases, J lost 1 base, and 1 base stayed unmatched. The CDR3 has 17 amino acids. CDR1 SGHVS and CDR2 FQNEAQ come from the germline V gene. CDR3 sequence: CASSLAGQGSYNSPLHF. The DNA of the CDR3 is TGTGCCAGCAGCTTAGCGGGACAGGGTTCCTATAATTCACCCCTCCACTTT.

A few counts support this clonotype. The chain has TRBV28 and TRBJ2-2; D remains ambiguous. CDR1 MDHEN and CDR2 SYDVKM come from the germline V gene. Deletions cut 1 base from V and 5 bases from J, with 11 bases between. This CDR3 contains 15 residues. This CDR3 is CASSLSAGRTGELFF. DNA of the CDR3: TGTGCCAGCAGTTTATCGGCCGGACGAACCGGGGAGCTGTTTTTT.

CDR3 nucleotides: TGCAGTGCTAGCGTGGGGAGCTCCGGGCGGGAGACCCAGTACTTC. Translating it yields CSASVGSSGRETQYF. The chain has TRBV20-1 and TRBJ2-5; TRBD2 is a possible D gene (5 bases). Germline CDR1 DFQATT, CDR2 SNEGSKA (reference sequence). The CDR3 runs to 15 residues. The germline V and J ends were trimmed by 3 bases and 5 bases, with 19 bases remaining between them.

This clonotype was detected a few times. The chain joins TRBV5-1 to TRBJ2-1; 8 positions agree with TRBD1. The CDR3 contains 15 residues. Germline V gene sequence: CDR1 SGHRS, CDR2 YFSETQ. V dropped 4 bases and J dropped 8; count of bases not matched to a gene: 11. CDR3 sequence (DNA): TGCGCCAGCAGCCACTGGACAGGGATTTTGGATGAGCAGTTCTTC. Encoded protein: CASSHWTGILDEQFF.